These 24 T cell receptor beta chains share one sample of origin, sequenced in a study of monozygotic twins with inflammatory bowel disease. TCRdb re-called the 5' RACE reads; one entry per CDR3 protein, DNA not given. There are fewer than 550,000 distinct CDR3 sequences in the sample, with around 2.4% held by the top ten. Sequencing was carried out using blood. These TCRs come from a human donor with ulcerative colitis or Crohn's disease, or a healthy co-twin of an affected twin (not recorded which).

This chain uses TRBV7-2 with TRBJ2-7; lacking DNA, the TRBD1 call made by TCRdb goes unchecked. Germline CDR1 is SGHTA and CDR2 is FQGNSA. This CDR3 region has 16 residues. This chain's CDR3 is CASSLAGGPGYHEQYF.

The chain combines TRBV11-3 with TRBJ2-5; TCRdb outputs TRBD2, but without DNA this stays unchecked. Germline assignment: CDR1 SGHNT and CDR2 YENEEA. This CDR3 has 13 amino acids. The CDR3 protein is CASSPTSSGTQYF.

The chain joins TRBV5-4 to TRBJ1-1. The CDR3 extends over 15 amino acids. Germline CDR1 and CDR2: SGHNT and YYREEE (reference sequence). The CDR3: CASSGYGAGNTEAFF. The variable domain in full, completed from reference TRBV5-4 and TRBJ1-1, reads ETGVTQSPTHLIKTRGQQVTLRCSSQSGHNTVSWYQQALGQGPQFIFQYYREEENGRGNFPPRFSGLQFPNYSSELNVNALELDDSALYLCASSGYGAGNTEAFFGQGTRLTVV.

Here the CDR3 reads CASSPGLQKLFF. The chain joins TRBV12-3 or TRBV12-4 to TRBJ1-4; the TCRdb D gene call, TRBD1, has no DNA to confirm it. CDR3 size: 12 residues.

This chain links TRBV6-2 or TRBV6-3 with TRBJ2-3; TCRdb's D call, TRBD1, is unchecked because there is no DNA. The CDR3 totals 11 residues. The germline V gene encodes CDR1 MNHEY and CDR2 SVGEGT. CDR3 sequence reads: CASSQDRRQYF.

The chain has TRBV5-1 and TRBJ2-1; TCRdb's D call of TRBD1 is untestable without DNA. The CDR3 has 15 residues. Germline V gene sequence: CDR1 SGHRS, CDR2 YFSETQ. The CDR3 sequence is CASSSQGGRPHEQFF.

The V call is TRBV2, the J call TRBJ1-2; absent DNA, TCRdb's TRBD1 call cannot be checked. CDR1 SNHLY and CDR2 FYNNEI come from the germline V gene. CDR3 length: 15 residues. CDR3 amino acids: CASRIEITGSSGYTF.

The chain recombines TRBV6-1 with TRBJ1-2. In germline, CDR1 is MNHNS, CDR2 SASEGT. This CDR3 contains 14 residues. CDR3 in amino acids: CASSPSGASDGYTF.

The chain links TRBV30 to TRBJ1-5; absent DNA, TCRdb's TRBD1 call cannot be checked. There are 14 residues in the CDR3. Germline CDR1 reads GTSNPN; CDR2 reads SVGIG (reference sequence). CDR3 protein: CAWRVPGRNQPQHF.

The chain is built from TRBV5-5 and TRBJ2-5; the TRBD1 assignment by TCRdb is unverifiable without DNA. The CDR3 loop spans 14 amino acids. Germline assignment: CDR1 SGHKS and CDR2 YYEKEE (reference sequence). CDR3 loop: CASSTGQPWETQYF.

This chain connects TRBV7-2 to TRBJ2-7; without DNA, the TCRdb call of TRBD2 cannot be checked. The CDR3 consists of 15 residues. Germline CDR1 is SGHTA and CDR2 is FQGNSA. The CDR3 protein is CASSLEVQGGSEQYF. The complete variable domain, with remaining parts taken from reference TRBV7-2 and TRBJ2-7, reads GAGVSQSPSNKVTEKGKDVELRCDPISGHTALYWYRQSLGQGLEFLIYFQGNSAPDKSGLPSDRFSAERTGGSVSTLTIQRTQQEDSAVYLCASSLEVQGGSEQYFGPGTRLTVT.

The genes are TRBV12-3 or TRBV12-4 and TRBJ2-6. This CDR3 is built from 15 residues. CDR3 residues: CASSSSSSGANVLTF.

The rearrangement uses TRBV6-1 and TRBJ1-2; TCRdb calls TRBD1, which cannot be checked without DNA. The CDR3 is 12 residues long. The germline V gene has CDR1 MNHNS and CDR2 SASEGT. CDR3 region: CASSEGTHGYTF.

The CDR3 loop is CSARGPTYEQYF. The chain links TRBV20-1 to TRBJ2-7. The CDR3 covers 12 residues. Germline CDR1 is DFQATT and CDR2 is SNEGSKA (reference sequence).

The chain recombines TRBV20-1 with TRBJ1-2; TCRdb outputs TRBD1, but without DNA this stays unchecked. Germline lookup yields CDR1 DFQATT and CDR2 SNEGSKA (reference sequence). The CDR3 is 12 residues long. The chain's CDR3 is CSARAGRGGYTF.

The chain has TRBV12-3 or TRBV12-4 and TRBJ2-4; TCRdb returns TRBD1, unconfirmable since there is no DNA. The CDR3 sequence is 16 residues long. CDR3 region: CASSLRQGLAKNIQYF.

V gene TRBV24-1 combines with J gene TRBJ1-2; TCRdb's D gene call, TRBD1, goes unchecked for lack of DNA. CDR1 KGHDR and CDR2 SFDVKD come from the germline V gene. This CDR3 contains 13 residues. The CDR3 sequence: CATRDRGPGGYTF.

This rearrangement joins TRBV3-1 to TRBJ2-4; TCRdb proposes TRBD1, but this gene call is untestable without DNA. Germline values: CDR1 LGHDT, CDR2 YNNKEL (reference sequence). The CDR3 sequence is 14 residues long. This CDR3 is CASSHPGQGNIQYF.

The chain links TRBV28 to TRBJ2-3; absent DNA, TCRdb's TRBD1 call cannot be checked. CDR3 length equals 13 residues. Germline V gene lookup returns CDR1 MDHEN and CDR2 SYDVKM. This chain's CDR3 is CASNTPAIDTQYF.

CDR3 in amino acids: CASSLGVLAGAHQSSYNEQFF. V is TRBV7-9 and J is TRBJ2-1; the D call of TRBD2 rests on TCRdb alone, since no DNA is present to check it. The CDR3 extends over 21 amino acids. Germline V CDR1 and CDR2: SEHNR, FQNEAQ (reference sequence).

The chain has TRBV7-2 and TRBJ2-5. Germline V gene data show CDR1 as SGHTA and CDR2 as FQGNSA. This CDR3 comprises 14 residues. CDR3 loop: CASSRTGTQETQYF.

The chain joins TRBV10-2 to TRBJ1-3. This CDR3 has 11 amino acids. Germline-derived CDR1 and CDR2 are WSHSY and SAAADI. The CDR3: CASSDGYTIYF.

This rearrangement joins TRBV7-3 to TRBJ2-7. The germline V gene encodes CDR1 SGHTA and CDR2 FQGTGA. This CDR3 has 13 amino acids. The CDR3 loop is CASSLTQGYEQYF.

This chain connects TRBV20-1 to TRBJ2-1. Germline V lookup: CDR1 DFQATT, CDR2 SNEGSKA (reference sequence). There are 13 residues in the CDR3. The CDR3 protein is CSARDSIDNEQFF.